This TCR beta chain emerged from a study of cytomegalovirus exposure and HLA in healthy donors. Study at large: Unique TCRs numbering roughly 85 million, obtained from HLA-typed donors, made up an early data release. Genetic ancestry analysis placed about 80% of the 398 donors that were genotyped in the Caucasian-associated cluster. Findings and caveats of the study: The dataset shows that most TCR sequences were rare, while some public TCRs occurred in many donors. In an earlier analysis, productive rearrangement rates for most beta V segments clustered near 87% or 30%.

Primers included in the PCR were 60 Vbeta and 13 Jbeta primers. The method was immunoSEQ multiplex PCR; TCRdb's version includes in-frame clones alone and lacks a portion of them. The sample lists 150,000 to 200,000 clones, around three quarters occurring once. To note about this clone: Its target is unknown.

The CDR3 totals 13 residues. The germline CDR1 and CDR2 sequences are SGHTA and FQGTGA. The ends lost 5 bases at V and 8 bases at J; junction bases unmatched: 4. The chain employs TRBV7-3 and TRBJ2-7; 12 bases match TRBD1. This clonotype was obtained from a male donor in good health and CMV-seronegative. What was sequenced was PBMCs. In nucleotides, the CDR3 is TGTGCCAGCAGCGAGGGACAGGGGGCTAAGCAGTACTTC. Protein: CASSEGQGAKQYF.